The 29 T cell receptor beta chains given below trace back to one sample, sequenced in a study of blood T cell repertoires in COVID-19. The table came from immunoSEQ multiplex PCR; TCRdb's copy has only in-frame clones and leaves some out. Of hundreds of thousands of clones listed, 87% are singletons. The sequenced sample was peripheral blood. The receptors shown here come from a woman aged 50 to 60 with COVID-19, enrolled during active disease.

This rearrangement joins TRBV7-8 to TRBJ1-1; D is possibly TRBD1 (6 bases). This CDR3 has 14 amino acids. The V end was cut by 5 bases, the J end by 3 bases, with 13 bases between. Germline CDR1 and CDR2: SGHVS and FQNEAQ. In DNA, the CDR3 is TGTGCCAGCAGCACGGGGGGGCCACACACTGAAGCTTTCTTT. Its protein is CASSTGGPHTEAFF. The variable domain in full, completed from reference TRBV7-8 and TRBJ1-1, reads GAGVSQSPRYKVAKRGQDVALRCDPISGHVSLFWYQQALGQGPEFLTYFQNEAQLDKSGLPSDRFFAERPEGSVSTLKIQRTQQEDSAVYLCASSTGGPHTEAFFGQGTRLTVV.

The J gene is TRBJ2-5, the V gene TRBV15; D is uncertain. V was pared by 10 bases and J by 0 bases, with 12 bases between. The CDR3 loop spans 13 amino acids. CDR1 is LNHNV, CDR2 YYDKDF, per germline (reference sequence). This chain's CDR3 is CASHTADQETQYF. CDR3 bases: TGTGCCAGCCATACGGCGGACCAAGAGACCCAGTACTTC.

The V call is TRBV6-5, the J call TRBJ1-1, with D possibly TRBD1 on 5 matching bases. The CDR3 length is 13 residues. Germline lookup yields CDR1 MNHEY and CDR2 SVGAGI. Written as DNA, the CDR3 is TGTGCTAGTCAGCGGGGGGAGAACACTGAAGCTTTCTTT. This encodes CASQRGENTEAFF.

The chain is built from TRBV2 and TRBJ2-3; TRBD2 matches at 10 bases. Trimming cost V 8 bases and J 1 base; bases outside gene matches: 0. Germline V gives CDR1 SNHLY, CDR2 FYNNEI. CDR3 length: 13 amino acids. CDR3 DNA: TGTGCCAGCGGGACTAGCGGCACAGATACGCAGTATTTT. This sequence encodes CASGTSGTDTQYF.

The gene calls are TRBV19 and TRBJ1-1, with TRBD1 as a possible D gene (6 bases). Trimming cost V 3 bases and J 0 bases, with 11 bases left between them. Germline CDR1 and CDR2: LNHDA and SQIVND (reference sequence). The CDR3 consists of 15 residues. CDR3 amino acids: CASSIRRTVNTEAFF. CDR3 nucleotides: TGTGCCAGTAGTATCCGTCGGACAGTGAACACTGAAGCTTTCTTT.

This chain uses TRBV4-3 with TRBJ2-1; 9 bases align to TRBD1. J was trimmed by 10 bases and V by 4 bases; bases with no gene match: 8. The germline CDR1 and CDR2 sequences are LGHNA and YSLEER. This CDR3 comprises 14 residues. The chain's CDR3 is CASSLSQGAKEQFF. In nucleotides, the CDR3 is TGCGCCAGCAGCCTGTCACAGGGGGCCAAAGAGCAGTTCTTC.

The genes are TRBV4-1 and TRBJ1-3; D remains ambiguous. The V and J ends lost 1 base and 3 bases respectively, with 10 bases between them. This CDR3 contains 15 residues. CDR1 and CDR2 (germline): MGHRA, YSYEKL. The CDR3 is CASSQGHSGGNTIYF. As DNA, the CDR3 is TGCGCCAGCAGCCAAGGGCATTCGGGTGGAAACACCATATATTTT.

V usage is TRBV18 and J usage is TRBJ1-1; 7 bases match TRBD1. V gave up 1 base and J gave up 5 bases; unmatched junction bases: 7. This CDR3 region has 15 residues. Germline CDR1 KGHSH, CDR2 LQKENI. In DNA form, the CDR3 reads TGTGCCAGCTCACCACAGGAGGGGGCGAGGACTGAAGCTTTCTTT. The encoded protein is CASSPQEGARTEAFF.

The V and J genes are TRBV30 and TRBJ1-2; 7 nucleotides align to TRBD1. The CDR3 is made up of 15 amino acids. CDR1 is GTSNPN, CDR2 SVGIG, per germline (reference sequence). V shed 3 bases, J shed 7 bases, and the junction held 14 bases outside the gene matches. The CDR3 here is CAWREVQGVQGGYTF. CDR3 in DNA: TGTGCCTGGAGGGAGGTCCAGGGGGTCCAAGGTGGCTACACCTTC.

CDR3 sequence reads: CSASQTSGIKKGGTQYF. CDR3 DNA sequence: TGCAGTGCCAGTCAGACTAGCGGGATTAAGAAGGGTGGGACCCAGTACTTC. V usage is TRBV20-1 and J usage is TRBJ2-5; TRBD2 aligns across 11 bases. The germline gives CDR1 DFQATT, CDR2 SNEGSKA (reference sequence). V was pared by 6 bases and J by 7 bases, with 19 bases of the junction left unmatched. The CDR3 has 17 residues.

The V call is TRBV7-9, the J call TRBJ2-7; D remains unclear. With 0 bases removed from V and 6 bases from J, the gap between germline ends came to 9 bases. Germline V CDR1 and CDR2: SEHNR, FQNEAQ (reference sequence). CDR3 length: 13 amino acids. The CDR3 region is CASSLANSLEQYF. The CDR3 coding sequence is TGTGCCAGCAGCTTAGCGAACTCTCTCGAGCAGTACTTC. Based on the CDR3 plus reference TRBV7-9 and TRBJ2-7, the full variable domain is DTGVSQNPRHKITKRGQNVTFRCDPISEHNRLYWYRQTLGQGPEFLTYFQNEAQLEKSRLLSDRFSAERPKGSFSTLEIQRTEQGDSAMYLCASSLANSLEQYFGPGTRLTVT.

V is TRBV18 and J is TRBJ1-1; 12 bases line up with TRBD1. This CDR3 has 15 amino acids. Unmatched junction bases numbered 2, after V lost 3 bases and J lost 3 bases. The germline V gene has CDR1 KGHSH and CDR2 LQKENI. CDR3 nucleotides: TGTGCCAGCTCACCGGGGACAGGGGGCTACACTGAAGCTTTCTTT. Translation gives CASSPGTGGYTEAFF.

V gene TRBV20-1 combines with J gene TRBJ1-3; no clear D gene. Germline values: CDR1 DFQATT, CDR2 SNEGSKA (reference sequence). This CDR3 is 13 amino acids long. Deletions cut 3 bases from V and 7 bases from J, with 13 bases between. CDR3 in DNA: TGCAGTGCTAGTGAGGCGGGGAAGAACACCATATATTTT. Its protein product is CSASEAGKNTIYF.

This clone was picked up a small number of times. Other nucleotide sequences from this sample produce the same CDR3. The chain couples TRBV9 to TRBJ1-5, with TRBD1 as a possible D gene (5 bases). Germline assignment: CDR1 SGDLS and CDR2 YYNGEE. The germline V and J ends were trimmed by 4 bases and 1 base, with 6 bases remaining between them. The CDR3 length is 13 residues. This CDR3 reads CASSRGSNQPQHF. CDR3 nucleotides: TGTGCCAGCAGCCGGGGGAGCAATCAGCCCCAGCATTTT.

The CDR3 loop is CASTSGTGGAGYTF. The CDR3 DNA follows: TGTGCCAGTACTTCCGGGACAGGGGGCGCGGGCTACACCTTC. The chain uses TRBV6-5 and TRBJ1-2; 12 positions agree with TRBD1. Germline CDR1 MNHEY, CDR2 SVGAGI. Trimming cost V 9 bases and J 8 bases; bases outside gene matches: 10. CDR3 size: 14 residues.

The V call is TRBV4-1, the J call TRBJ1-2; D is perhaps TRBD1 (5 bases). CDR3 length: 15 amino acids. V gave up 2 bases and J gave up 5 bases, with 15 bases separating them. The germline V gene has CDR1 MGHRA and CDR2 YSYEKL. CDR3 coding DNA: TGCGCCAGCAGCCAAAACGGGGTTGGGGGGTATGGCTACACCTTC. It is translated as CASSQNGVGGYGYTF.

The rearrangement joins TRBV7-6 to TRBJ2-2; unclear D gene. The CDR3 extends over 16 amino acids. Trimming removed 0 bases from V and 4 bases from J, with 12 bases in between. CDR1 SGHVS and CDR2 FNYEAQ come from the germline V gene. The CDR3 coding sequence is TGTGCCAGCAGCTTAGCCGGCGGCCGCGGCACCGGGGAGCTGTTTTTT. It encodes CASSLAGGRGTGELFF.

The chain combines TRBV7-8 with TRBJ2-6; D not resolved. Per the germline V gene, CDR1 is SGHVS and CDR2 is FQNEAQ. Trimming cost V 3 bases and J 1 base, with 7 bases left between them. The CDR3 spans 15 residues. The CDR3 coding sequence is TGTGCCAGCAGCTTGAGCTGGTCTGGGGCCAACGTCCTGACTTTC. Translating it yields CASSLSWSGANVLTF. Based on the CDR3 plus reference TRBV7-8 and TRBJ2-6, the full variable domain is GAGVSQSPRYKVAKRGQDVALRCDPISGHVSLFWYQQALGQGPEFLTYFQNEAQLDKSGLPSDRFFAERPEGSVSTLKIQRTQQEDSAVYLCASSLSWSGANVLTFGAGSRLTVL.

The chain is built from TRBV7-9 and TRBJ2-2; D might be TRBD1 (5 bases). The V end lost 5 bases, the J end lost 4 bases, and 17 bases lay between the germline ends. The CDR3 spans 16 residues. Per the germline V gene, CDR1 is SEHNR and CDR2 is FQNEAQ (reference sequence). The CDR3 spells CASSQLGIGATGELFF. The CDR3 nucleotides are TGTGCCAGCAGCCAACTGGGAATAGGGGCCACCGGGGAGCTGTTTTTT.

This chain links TRBV27 with TRBJ1-1; D might be TRBD1 (6 bases). The germline V and J ends were trimmed by 3 bases and 6 bases, with 11 bases remaining between them. Germline CDR1 and CDR2: MNHEY and SMNVEV (reference sequence). This CDR3 spans 13 amino acids. The CDR3 DNA sequence: TGTGCCAGCAGTTTTGGGGGGGGCGCTGAAGCTTTCTTT. Translated, it gives CASSFGGGAEAFF.

The chain joins TRBV19 to TRBJ1-2; D not certain. Per germline, CDR1 LNHDA and CDR2 SQIVND (reference sequence). This CDR3 is 14 amino acids long. V was clipped by 0 bases and J by 8 bases, with 13 bases between them. The CDR3 spells CASSIDGVAGGYTF. CDR3 bases: TGTGCCAGTAGTATAGATGGAGTCGCCGGGGGCTACACCTTC. The full variable domain, in which reference TRBV19 and TRBJ1-2 provide the parts outside the CDR3, is DGGITQSPKYLFRKEGQNVTLSCEQNLNHDAMYWYRQDPGQGLRLIYYSQIVNDFQKGDIAEGYSVSREKKESFPLTVTSAQKNPTAFYLCASSIDGVAGGYTFGSGTRLTVV.

This chain uses TRBV6-5 with TRBJ2-1; 10 nucleotides line up with TRBD2. After removal of 7 bases from V and 6 bases from J, the junction contained 9 bases not matched to a gene. The CDR3 contains 15 residues. Germline V gene lookup returns CDR1 MNHEY and CDR2 SVGAGI. CDR3 nucleotides: TGTGCCAGCACCGGGACTAGCGTACGTCTCAATGAGCAGTTCTTC. Translating it yields CASTGTSVRLNEQFF.

The chain has TRBV14 and TRBJ1-1, with D possibly being TRBD1 (5 bases). The CDR3 covers 17 residues. V dropped 5 bases and J dropped 1 base, with 20 bases sitting between them. Germline CDR1 is SGHDN and CDR2 is FVKESK. The DNA of the CDR3 is TGTGCCAGCAGCGGAACTTCTACAGGCCTAACGAACACTGAAGCTTTCTTT. It encodes CASSGTSTGLTNTEAFF.

V and J are TRBV5-1 and TRBJ2-1; 7 nucleotides line up with TRBD1. V lost 4 bases to trimming and J lost 4 bases; unmatched junction nucleotides: 8. This CDR3 contains 15 residues. Germline V gives CDR1 SGHRS, CDR2 YFSETQ. CDR3 DNA sequence: TGCGCCAGCAGCCAGGGATCAGGGGGATACAATGAGCAGTTCTTC. This gives the protein CASSQGSGGYNEQFF.

The chain couples TRBV6-5 to TRBJ2-2; 11 nucleotides align to TRBD2. The CDR3 totals 16 residues. Germline V gene data show CDR1 as MNHEY and CDR2 as SVGAGI. The J segment lost 6 bases and the V segment lost 0 bases, leaving 3 bases of the junction unmatched. The CDR3 bases are TGTGCCAGCAGTTACTCTAGCGGGAGGGTCTCCGGGGAGCTGTTTTTT. Protein: CASSYSSGRVSGELFF.

The chain recombines TRBV23-1 with TRBJ1-5; D is uncertain. TRBV23-1 is assigned to the ORF class and has an uncertain function. This CDR3 has 17 amino acids. V was pared by 4 bases and J by 0 bases, with 16 bases between. CDR3 loop: CASSPTSTRLSNQPQHF. The CDR3 DNA reads as TGCGCCAGCAGTCCGACCTCGACAAGGCTTAGCAATCAGCCCCAGCATTTT.

The CDR3 protein is CASSLRSSSYEQYF. As DNA, the CDR3 is TGTGCCAGCAGCCTTCGGTCGAGCTCCTACGAGCAGTACTTC. The J gene is TRBJ2-7, the V gene TRBV11-2; D is unclear. This CDR3 contains 14 residues. V shed 5 bases and J shed 0 bases, with 11 bases lying between them. Germline CDR1 SGHAT, CDR2 FQNNGV.

The chain uses TRBV7-8 and TRBJ1-3; D is uncertain. Trimming pared 2 bases from V and 4 bases from J, leaving 15 bases between. Germline lookup yields CDR1 SGHVS and CDR2 FQNEAQ. The CDR3 covers 16 residues. CDR3 region: CASSLPVAKLGNTIYF. CDR3 coding DNA: TGTGCCAGCAGCTTACCTGTAGCGAAATTGGGAAACACCATATATTTT.

This clone was counted a few times. The V and J genes are TRBV5-1 and TRBJ1-4; the match to TRBD1 covers 10 bases. Trimming took 2 bases from V and 2 from J; bases not matched to a gene: 6. Germline CDR1 reads SGHRS; CDR2 reads YFSETQ. CDR3 length: 17 residues. CDR3 sequence: CASSLRDRGETNEKLFF. For the CDR3, the DNA is TGCGCCAGCAGCTTACGGGACAGGGGAGAGACTAATGAAAAACTGTTTTTT.